The present entry profiles one TCR beta chain with its context. Its antigen remains unidentified. CDR3 size: 15 residues. V dropped 0 bases and J dropped 9 bases, with 18 bases sitting between them. In germline, CDR1 is GTSNPN, CDR2 SVGIG (reference sequence). The sample comes from a study of cytomegalovirus exposure and HLA in healthy donors. About the study: An analysis done earlier identified 95 million to 140 million unique TCR beta sequences from about 179 million T cells. Genotyping showed roughly 86% of roughly 390 donors falling in the Caucasian-associated ancestry cluster. Study-wide results and caveats: Later analysis found that TCR beta chains associated with HLA were more clonally expanded than other, equally common chains. Accounts indicate the classifier identified cytomegalovirus status with strong specificity and sensitivity.

60 Vbeta and 13 Jbeta primers were used in PCR. TCRdb's table, derived via immunoSEQ multiplex PCR, lists solely in-frame clones and lacks some. The sample holds some 77,000 clones, over 70% seen once. Sequencing input: PBMCs. This TCR was sampled from a woman aged 40 to 50 in good health and CMV-seropositive. This rearrangement joins TRBV30 to TRBJ2-1, with D possibly being TRBD1 (6 bases). The CDR3 sequence is CAWSVAEPGVPEQFF. CDR3 in DNA: TGTGCCTGGAGTGTAGCGGAACCAGGGGTACCTGAGCAGTTCTTC.